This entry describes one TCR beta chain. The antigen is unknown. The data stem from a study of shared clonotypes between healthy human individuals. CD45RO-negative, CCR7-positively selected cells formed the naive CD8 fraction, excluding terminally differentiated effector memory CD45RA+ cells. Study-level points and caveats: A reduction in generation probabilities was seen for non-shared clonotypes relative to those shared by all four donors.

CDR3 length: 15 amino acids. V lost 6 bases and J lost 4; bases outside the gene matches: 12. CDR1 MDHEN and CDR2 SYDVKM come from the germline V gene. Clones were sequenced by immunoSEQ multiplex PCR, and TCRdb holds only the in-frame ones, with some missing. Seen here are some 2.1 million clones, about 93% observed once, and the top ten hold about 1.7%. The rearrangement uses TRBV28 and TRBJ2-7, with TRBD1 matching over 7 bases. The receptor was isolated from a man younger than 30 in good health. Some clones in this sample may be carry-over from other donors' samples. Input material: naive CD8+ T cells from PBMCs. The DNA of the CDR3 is TGTGCCAGCAGGCAACCCCGGGACAGCCCTTACGAGCAGTACTTC. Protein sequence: CASRQPRDSPYEQYF.